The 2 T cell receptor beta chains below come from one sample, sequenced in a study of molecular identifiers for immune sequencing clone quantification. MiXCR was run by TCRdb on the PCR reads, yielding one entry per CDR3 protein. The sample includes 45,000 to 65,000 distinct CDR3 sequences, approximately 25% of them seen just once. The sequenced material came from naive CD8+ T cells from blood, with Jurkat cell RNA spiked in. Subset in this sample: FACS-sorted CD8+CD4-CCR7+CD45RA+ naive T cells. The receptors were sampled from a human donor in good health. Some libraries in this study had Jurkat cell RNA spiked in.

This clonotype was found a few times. The CDR3 sequence: CASSQGAASHNEQFF. In nucleotides, the CDR3 is TGCGCCAGCAGCCAAGGGGCAGCGTCCCACAATGAGCAGTTCTTC. The V and J genes are TRBV4-3 and TRBJ2-1; D is unclear. Trimming removed 1 base from V and 5 bases from J, with 12 bases in between. Germline CDR1 is LGHNA and CDR2 is YSLEER. The CDR3 totals 15 residues.

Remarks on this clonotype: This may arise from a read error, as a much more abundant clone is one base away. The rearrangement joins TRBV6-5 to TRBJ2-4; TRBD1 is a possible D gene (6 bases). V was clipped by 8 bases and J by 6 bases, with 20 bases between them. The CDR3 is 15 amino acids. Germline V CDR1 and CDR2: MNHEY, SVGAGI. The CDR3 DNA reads TGTGCCAGCGGGAACCGAACAGGGTTCGGAAACATTCAGTACTTC. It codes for CASGNRTGFGNIQYF.